The 8 T cell receptor beta chains given below trace back to one sample, sequenced in a study of T cell repertoires in cytomegalovirus infection. TCRdb reprocessed the reads via MiXCR and lists one record per CDR3 protein. This sample carries approximately 750,000 distinct CDR3 sequences, about 40% of them seen once, and the ten largest clones take 2.5% to 3.5%. The sequencing input was PBMCs. These receptors all come from a human donor in good health (CMV status not recorded). Some clones in this sample may be carry-over from other donors' samples.

In this sample, this clonotype turned up many times. The J gene is TRBJ2-3, the V gene TRBV7-8; 10 bases fit TRBD2. Trimming cost V 2 bases and J 2 bases; bases outside gene matches: 1. The germline gives CDR1 SGHVS, CDR2 FQNEAQ. This CDR3 spans 15 amino acids. For the CDR3, the DNA is TGTGCCAGCAGCTTACTAGCGGGGGCCACAGATACGCAGTATTTT. This translates into CASSLLAGATDTQYF.

This clonotype was seen just once. The rearrangement links TRBV7-2 to TRBJ1-2; 8 bases agree with TRBD1. The V segment lost 5 bases and the J segment 10 bases; nucleotides outside the gene matches: 12. CDR1 is SGHTA and CDR2 is FQGNSA in the germline V gene. This CDR3 has 14 amino acids. The CDR3 protein is CASSLPGGIGVYTF. The CDR3 DNA is TGTGCCAGCAGCCTCCCAGGGGGCATCGGTGTCTACACCTTC.

The chain joins TRBV12-3 or TRBV12-4 to TRBJ2-7; the match to TRBD2 covers 8 bases. V lost 5 bases and J lost 3; bases outside the gene matches: 6. The CDR3 is made up of 14 amino acids. CDR3 loop: CASSMTGLVYEQYF. CDR3 DNA sequence: TGTGCCAGCAGTATGACGGGACTAGTCTACGAGCAGTACTTC.

V is TRBV14 and J is TRBJ2-1; 7 bases map to TRBD2. The CDR3 runs 17 residues. Germline-derived CDR1 and CDR2 are SGHDN and FVKESK. V trimming: 4 bases; J trimming: 6 bases; junction bases outside the gene matches: 15. The CDR3 here is CASSPRRGLADPNEQFF. CDR3 bases: TGTGCCAGCAGCCCACGGAGGGGCCTAGCGGACCCCAATGAGCAGTTCTTC.

The rearrangement uses TRBV12-3 or TRBV12-4 and TRBJ1-5; D is unclear. CDR3 length: 13 residues. V shed 6 bases and J shed 0 bases, with 6 bases lying between them. The CDR3 protein is CASSMNSNQPQHF. The CDR3 DNA follows: TGTGCCAGCAGCATGAATAGCAATCAGCCCCAGCATTTT.

V and J are TRBV27 and TRBJ2-6; 7 bases map to TRBD1. Germline values: CDR1 MNHEY, CDR2 SMNVEV (reference sequence). This CDR3 comprises 18 residues. Trimming took 6 bases from V and 2 from J; bases not matched to a gene: 13. CDR3 nucleotide sequence: TGTGCCAGCAGATTCCGCCCGACAGGGCCGACTGGGGCCAACGTCCTGACTTTC. This gives the protein CASRFRPTGPTGANVLTF. The full variable domain, completed using reference TRBV27 and TRBJ2-6, is EAQVTQNPRYLITVTGKKLTVTCSQNMNHEYMSWYRQDPGLGLRQIYYSMNVEVTDKGDVPEGYKVSRKEKRNFPLILESPSPNQTSLYFCASRFRPTGPTGANVLTFGAGSRLTVL.

CDR3 bases: TGTGCCAGCAGTTATGGGGGACGGGCTTTCTTT. It codes for CASSYGGRAFF. V is TRBV6-5 and J is TRBJ1-1; D is perhaps TRBD1 (5 bases). Germline CDR1 MNHEY, CDR2 SVGAGI. This CDR3 is built from 11 residues. V dropped 3 bases and J dropped 11 bases, with 10 bases sitting between them.

This clonotype appeared a few times. The J gene is TRBJ2-5, the V gene TRBV7-2; TRBD2 might be the D (5 bases). Per the germline V gene, CDR1 is SGHTA and CDR2 is FQGNSA. V lost 1 base to trimming and J lost 3 bases, with 24 bases between them. This CDR3 is 19 amino acids long. CDR3 sequence: CASSLGIGVVGVKEETQYF. CDR3 nucleotide sequence: TGTGCCAGCAGCTTAGGTATTGGCGTAGTCGGGGTAAAGGAAGAGACCCAGTACTTC. Together with reference TRBV7-2 and TRBJ2-5, the CDR3 gives the full variable domain: GAGVSQSPSNKVTEKGKDVELRCDPISGHTALYWYRQSLGQGLEFLIYFQGNSAPDKSGLPSDRFSAERTGGSVSTLTIQRTQQEDSAVYLCASSLGIGVVGVKEETQYFGPGTRLLVL.